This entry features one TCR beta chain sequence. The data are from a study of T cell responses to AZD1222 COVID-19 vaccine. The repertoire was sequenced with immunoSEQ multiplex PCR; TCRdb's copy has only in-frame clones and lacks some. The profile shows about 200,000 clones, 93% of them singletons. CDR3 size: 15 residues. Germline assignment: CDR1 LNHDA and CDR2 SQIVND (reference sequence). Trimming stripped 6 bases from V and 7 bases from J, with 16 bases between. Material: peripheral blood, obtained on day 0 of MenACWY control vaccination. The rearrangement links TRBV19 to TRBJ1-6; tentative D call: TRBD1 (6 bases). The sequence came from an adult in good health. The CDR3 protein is CASSPRRDKNSPLHF. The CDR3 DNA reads TGTGCCAGTAGCCCCCGGCGGGACAAGAATTCACCCCTCCACTTT.